Listed here are 19 T cell receptor beta chains from one sample, sequenced in a study of T cell changes during pregnancy in multiple sclerosis. Data came from immunoSEQ multiplex PCR; TCRdb stores just in-frame clones and leaves some out. This table holds roughly 38,000 clones, 94% found once. The sequencing here drew on CD8+ T cells from peripheral blood mononuclear cells, taken in the third trimester of pregnancy. The source is a female donor with multiple sclerosis, enrolled in a pregnancy study.

This chain uses TRBV29-1 with TRBJ2-2; 9 positions agree with TRBD2. The CDR3 covers 15 residues. Per germline, CDR1 SQVTM and CDR2 ANQGSEA. J gave up 5 bases and V 5 bases, and 9 bases lay outside the gene matches. DNA of the CDR3: TGCAGCGTTCCGGTAGCGGGAGTAGGAACCGGGGAGCTGTTTTTT. This encodes CSVPVAGVGTGELFF.

The chain combines TRBV6-5 with TRBJ1-2; TRBD1 agrees at 10 bases. Trimming removed 2 bases from V and 5 bases from J; junction bases left unmatched: 5. Germline V gene lookup returns CDR1 MNHEY and CDR2 SVGAGI. The CDR3 loop spans 15 amino acids. The CDR3 loop is CASSYRGTGEYGYTF. Written as DNA, the CDR3 is TGTGCCAGCAGTTACCGGGGGACAGGGGAATATGGCTACACCTTC.

J is TRBJ1-1 and V is TRBV28, with 10 bases matching TRBD1. The CDR3 contains 15 residues. Looked up from germline, CDR1 is MDHEN and CDR2 is SYDVKM. The junction had 6 bases not matched to a gene; V was cut back by 3 bases and J by 5 bases. CDR3 nucleotide sequence: TGTGCCAGCAGTTTGGGACAGGGGATCAGGACTGAAGCTTTCTTT. Translating it yields CASSLGQGIRTEAFF.

The chain has TRBV18 and TRBJ2-5; D is perhaps TRBD1 (7 bases). CDR1 is KGHSH, CDR2 LQKENI, per germline. V was trimmed by 3 bases and J by 3 bases, leaving 17 bases between them. This CDR3 region has 16 residues. The CDR3 loop is CASSPRERTGKETQYF. CDR3 DNA sequence: TGTGCCAGCTCACCCCGGGAGCGGACAGGAAAAGAGACCCAGTACTTC.

The CDR3 sequence is CSVVDRSSYEQYF. The DNA of the CDR3 is TGCAGCGTAGTTGACAGGAGCTCCTACGAGCAGTACTTC. This chain connects TRBV29-1 to TRBJ2-7, with a possible D match to TRBD1 (6 bases). The germline V and J ends were trimmed by 6 bases and 0 bases, with 12 bases remaining between them. CDR3 length: 13 amino acids. CDR1 and CDR2 (germline): SQVTM, ANQGSEA.

The V gene is TRBV11-2, the J gene TRBJ2-6; 9 nucleotides line up with TRBD1. CDR1 and CDR2 from the germline V gene are SGHAT and FQNNGV. The CDR3 length is 17 residues. V shed 7 bases and J 0 bases; nucleotides not matched to a gene: 7. CDR3: CASTAGTGISGANVLTF. Here the CDR3 DNA reads TGTGCCAGCACCGCCGGGACAGGGATCTCTGGGGCCAACGTCCTGACTTTC.

V usage is TRBV5-6 and J usage is TRBJ2-1; no reliable D call. The CDR3 runs to 13 residues. Germline assignment: CDR1 SGHDT and CDR2 YYEEEE. V dropped 7 bases and J dropped 9 bases, with 17 bases sitting between them. This chain's CDR3 is CASSPGSLVEQFF. In DNA form, the CDR3 reads TGTGCCAGCTCTCCCGGGTCCCTCGTTGAGCAGTTCTTC.

V gene TRBV30 combines with J gene TRBJ2-6, with D uncertain. Germline V gene data show CDR1 as GTSNPN and CDR2 as SVGIG (reference sequence). Trimming removed 4 bases from V and 7 bases from J, with 17 bases in between. The CDR3 spans 15 residues. CDR3: CAWTLSASRANVLTF. In nucleotides, the CDR3 is TGTGCCTGGACCCTAAGCGCGTCTCGAGCCAACGTCCTGACTTTC.

This clone was counted a single time. The chain has TRBV11-2 and TRBJ2-2; D uncertain. The CDR3 runs 11 residues. Germline loops: CDR1 SGHAT, CDR2 FQNNGV. V was cut by 8 bases and J by 5 bases, with 6 bases left in between. The CDR3 DNA follows: TGTGCCAGCGGCTCAACCGGGGAGCTGTTTTTT. The encoded protein is CASGSTGELFF.

The gene calls are TRBV13 and TRBJ1-3; maybe TRBD1 (6 bases). Germline V lookup: CDR1 PRHDT, CDR2 FYEKMQ (reference sequence). With 5 bases removed from V and 3 bases from J, the gap between germline ends came to 20 bases. The CDR3 sequence is 17 residues long. In nucleotides, the CDR3 is TGTGCCAGCAGCCCGACCGGGGGGCCGGACGGTGGAAACACCATATATTTT. This codes for CASSPTGGPDGGNTIYF.

This clone was seen a few times. The V gene is TRBV6-6, the J gene TRBJ1-4; D remains unclear. The V gene's germline CDR1 is MNHNY and CDR2 SVGAGI (reference sequence). The V gene lost 6 bases and the J gene lost 8 bases, with 13 bases spanning the gap. The CDR3 is 13 residues long. The CDR3 bases are TGTGCCAGCAGCTTGGAAAGCGGAGAAAAACTGTTTTTT. Protein: CASSLESGEKLFF.

Concerning this clone itself: Different DNA sequences within this sample yield the same CDR3. The chain is built from TRBV7-2 and TRBJ2-1; 12 bases agree with TRBD2. V lost 3 bases and J lost 7; bases outside the gene matches: 4. CDR3 length equals 15 residues. Per germline, CDR1 SGHTA and CDR2 FQGNSA. The CDR3 DNA reads as TGTGCCAGCAGCTTGACTAGCGGGAGCCATAATGAGCAGTTCTTC. This gives the protein CASSLTSGSHNEQFF.

This chain uses TRBV7-9 with TRBJ2-5, with 9 bases fitting TRBD2. The junction had 9 bases not matched to a gene; V was cut back by 5 bases and J by 5 bases. This CDR3 has 15 residues. Germline-derived CDR1 and CDR2 are SEHNR and FQNEAQ (reference sequence). The CDR3 here is CASSDGSGSVETQYF. The CDR3 DNA is TGTGCCAGCAGCGACGGTAGCGGGAGCGTTGAGACCCAGTACTTC.

The rearrangement links TRBV7-9 to TRBJ2-1; possible D gene TRBD2, 5 bases. The CDR3 sequence is 15 residues long. Trimming shortened V by 0 bases and J by 0 bases, and 6 bases separated the two germline ends. Germline values: CDR1 SEHNR, CDR2 FQNEAQ (reference sequence). The CDR3 DNA sequence: TGTGCCAGCAGCTTAGCGGGGAGCTCCTACAATGAGCAGTTCTTC. Amino acid sequence: CASSLAGSSYNEQFF.

The chain couples TRBV19 to TRBJ1-5; D remains ambiguous. This CDR3 is built from 16 residues. From germline, CDR1 is LNHDA and CDR2 SQIVND (reference sequence). V dropped 0 bases and J dropped 4 bases, with 13 bases sitting between them. The CDR3 sequence: CASSIERRSRNQPQHF. CDR3 nucleotide sequence: TGTGCCAGTAGTATAGAGCGAAGGAGCCGAAATCAGCCCCAGCATTTT.

The chain couples TRBV10-3 to TRBJ2-5, with 8 bases identical to TRBD2. This CDR3 is built from 15 residues. The V gene end was trimmed by 6 bases and the J gene end by 2 bases; junction bases not matched to a gene: 8. Germline assignment: CDR1 ENHRY and CDR2 SYGVKD. The CDR3 loop is CAISLSSGIQETQYF. DNA of the CDR3: TGTGCCATCAGCCTCAGTAGCGGGATACAAGAGACCCAGTACTTC.

The chain links TRBV5-4 to TRBJ2-7; D might be TRBD2 (6 bases). Germline assignment: CDR1 SGHNT and CDR2 YYREEE (reference sequence). This CDR3 contains 15 residues. V was trimmed by 4 bases and J by 0 bases, leaving 14 bases between them. CDR3 region: CASSLSSASSYEQYF. In nucleotides, the CDR3 is TGTGCCAGCAGCCTCTCTAGCGCCAGCTCCTACGAGCAGTACTTC.

The genes are TRBV15 and TRBJ2-5, with D perhaps TRBD1 (6 bases). This CDR3 comprises 13 residues. Between the trimmed V and J ends, which lost 3 bases and 2 bases, there was a span of 7 bases. In germline, CDR1 is LNHNV, CDR2 YYDKDF (reference sequence). CDR3 nucleotides: TGTGCCACCAGCAGGGGACAACAAGAGACCCAGTACTTC. Protein product: CATSRGQQETQYF.

The chain employs TRBV19 and TRBJ1-5, with 9 bases that match TRBD1. V was clipped by 1 base and J by 9 bases; unmatched bases: 10. This CDR3 has 16 amino acids. Germline V gene data show CDR1 as LNHDA and CDR2 as SQIVND (reference sequence). The CDR3: CASSIGPGQGDGPQHF. The CDR3 region has the DNA TGTGCCAGTAGTATAGGCCCGGGACAGGGAGATGGGCCCCAGCATTTT.